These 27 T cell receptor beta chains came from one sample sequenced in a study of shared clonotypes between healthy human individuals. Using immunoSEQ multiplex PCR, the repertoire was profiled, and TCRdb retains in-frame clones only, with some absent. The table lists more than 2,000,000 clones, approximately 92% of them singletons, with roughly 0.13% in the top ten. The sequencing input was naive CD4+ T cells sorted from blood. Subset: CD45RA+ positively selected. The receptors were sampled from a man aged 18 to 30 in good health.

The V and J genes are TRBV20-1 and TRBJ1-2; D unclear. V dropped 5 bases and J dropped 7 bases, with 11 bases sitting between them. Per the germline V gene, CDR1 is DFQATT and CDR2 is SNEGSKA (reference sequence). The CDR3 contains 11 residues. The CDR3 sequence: CSAPIIGGYTF. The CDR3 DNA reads TGCAGTGCTCCTATTATAGGTGGCTACACCTTC.

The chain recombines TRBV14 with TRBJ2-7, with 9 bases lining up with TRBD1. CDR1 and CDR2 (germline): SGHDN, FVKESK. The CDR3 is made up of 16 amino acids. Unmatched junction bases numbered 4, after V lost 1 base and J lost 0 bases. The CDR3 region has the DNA TGTGCCAGCAGCCAAGTTGGGACAGGGCCCTCCTACGAGCAGTACTTC. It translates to CASSQVGTGPSYEQYF.

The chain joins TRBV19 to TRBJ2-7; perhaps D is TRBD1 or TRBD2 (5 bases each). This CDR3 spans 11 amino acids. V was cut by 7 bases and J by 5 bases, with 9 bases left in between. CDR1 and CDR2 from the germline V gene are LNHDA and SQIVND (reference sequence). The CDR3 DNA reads TGTGCCAGTATGGGGGTCCACGAGCAGTACTTC. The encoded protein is CASMGVHEQYF. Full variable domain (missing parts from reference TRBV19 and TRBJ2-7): DGGITQSPKYLFRKEGQNVTLSCEQNLNHDAMYWYRQDPGQGLRLIYYSQIVNDFQKGDIAEGYSVSREKKESFPLTVTSAQKNPTAFYLCASMGVHEQYFGPGTRLTVT.

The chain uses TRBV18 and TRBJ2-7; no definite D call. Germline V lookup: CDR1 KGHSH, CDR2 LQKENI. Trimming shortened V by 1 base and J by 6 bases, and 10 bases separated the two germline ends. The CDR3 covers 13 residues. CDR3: CASSPLPLGEQYF. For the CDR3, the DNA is TGTGCCAGCTCACCACTTCCGTTGGGCGAGCAGTACTTC.

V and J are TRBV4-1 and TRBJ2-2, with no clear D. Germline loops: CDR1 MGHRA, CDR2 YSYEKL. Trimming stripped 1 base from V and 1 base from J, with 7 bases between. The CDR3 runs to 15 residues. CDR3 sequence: CASSQVKGNTGELFF. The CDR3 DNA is TGCGCCAGCAGCCAAGTCAAAGGGAACACCGGGGAGCTGTTTTTT.

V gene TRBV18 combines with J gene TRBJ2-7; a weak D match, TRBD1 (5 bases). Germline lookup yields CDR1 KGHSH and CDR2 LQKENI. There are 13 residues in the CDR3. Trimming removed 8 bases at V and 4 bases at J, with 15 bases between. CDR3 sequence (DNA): TGTGCCAGCGCAACAGGCCCCATTTACGAGCAGTACTTC. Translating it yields CASATGPIYEQYF.

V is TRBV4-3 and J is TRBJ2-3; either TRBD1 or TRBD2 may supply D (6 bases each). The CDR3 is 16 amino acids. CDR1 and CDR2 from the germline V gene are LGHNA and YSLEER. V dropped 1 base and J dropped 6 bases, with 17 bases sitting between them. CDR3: CASSQAGGYPGDTQYF. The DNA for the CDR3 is TGCGCCAGCAGCCAAGCCGGGGGCTACCCGGGCGATACGCAGTATTTT.

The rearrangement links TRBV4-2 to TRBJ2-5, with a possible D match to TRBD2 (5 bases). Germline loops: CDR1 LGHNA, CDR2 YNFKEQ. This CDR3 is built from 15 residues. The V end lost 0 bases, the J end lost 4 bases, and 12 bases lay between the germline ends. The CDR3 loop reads CASSQENGLRETQYF. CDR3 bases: TGTGCCAGCAGCCAAGAAAACGGACTTAGAGAGACCCAGTACTTC.

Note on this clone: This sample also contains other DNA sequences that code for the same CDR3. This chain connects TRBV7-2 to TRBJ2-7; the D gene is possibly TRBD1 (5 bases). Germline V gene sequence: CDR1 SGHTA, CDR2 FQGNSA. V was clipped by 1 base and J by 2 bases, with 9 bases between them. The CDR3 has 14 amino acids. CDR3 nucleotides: TGTGCCAGCAGCTTAGAGGCAGGGACCTACGAGCAGTACTTC. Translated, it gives CASSLEAGTYEQYF.

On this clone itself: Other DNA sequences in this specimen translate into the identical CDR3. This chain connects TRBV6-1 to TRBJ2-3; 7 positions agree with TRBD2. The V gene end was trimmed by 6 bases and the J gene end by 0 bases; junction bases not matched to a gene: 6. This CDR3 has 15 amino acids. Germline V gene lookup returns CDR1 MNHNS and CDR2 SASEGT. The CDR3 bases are TGTGCCAGCAGCCCAACGGGGGGTAGCACAGATACGCAGTATTTT. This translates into CASSPTGGSTDTQYF.

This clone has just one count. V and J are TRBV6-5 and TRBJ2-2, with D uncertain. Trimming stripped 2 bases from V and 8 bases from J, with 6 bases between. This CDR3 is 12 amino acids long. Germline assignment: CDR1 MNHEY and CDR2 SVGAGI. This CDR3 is CASSYDGGELFF. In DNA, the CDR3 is TGTGCCAGCAGTTACGACGGTGGGGAGCTGTTTTTT.

CDR3: CASSLGGQGHETQYF. In DNA, the CDR3 is TGTGCCAGCAGCTTAGGAGGACAGGGGCACGAGACCCAGTACTTC. The chain combines TRBV7-6 with TRBJ2-5; TRBD1 matches 9 bases. CDR1 and CDR2 from the germline V gene are SGHVS and FNYEAQ. Trimming at V came to 1 base and at J to 5 bases, leaving 5 bases not matched to a gene. The CDR3 runs 15 residues. Filled out from reference TRBV7-6 and TRBJ2-5, the complete variable domain reads GAGVSQSPRYKVTKRGQDVALRCDPISGHVSLYWYRQALGQGPEFLTYFNYEAQQDKSGLPNDRFSAERPEGSISTLTIQRTEQRDSAMYRCASSLGGQGHETQYFGPGTRLLVL.

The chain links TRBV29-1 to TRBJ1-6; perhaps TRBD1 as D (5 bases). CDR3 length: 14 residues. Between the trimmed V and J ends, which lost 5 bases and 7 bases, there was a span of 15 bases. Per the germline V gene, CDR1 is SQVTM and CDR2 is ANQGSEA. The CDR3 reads CSVQPGGTNSPLHF. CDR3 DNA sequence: TGCAGCGTTCAACCGGGGGGGACCAATTCACCCCTCCACTTT.

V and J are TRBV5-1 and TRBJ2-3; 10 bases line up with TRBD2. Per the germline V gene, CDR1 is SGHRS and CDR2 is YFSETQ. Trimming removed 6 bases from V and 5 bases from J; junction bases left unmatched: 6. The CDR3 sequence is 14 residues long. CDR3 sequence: CASTQLAGEDTQYF. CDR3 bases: TGCGCCAGCACCCAGCTAGCGGGGGAAGATACGCAGTATTTT.

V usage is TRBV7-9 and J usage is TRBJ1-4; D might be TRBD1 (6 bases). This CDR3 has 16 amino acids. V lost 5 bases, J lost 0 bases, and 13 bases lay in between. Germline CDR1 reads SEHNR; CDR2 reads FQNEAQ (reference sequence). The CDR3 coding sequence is TGTGCCAGCAGCGGTGGACAGACTGCAACTAATGAAAAACTGTTTTTT. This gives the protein CASSGGQTATNEKLFF.

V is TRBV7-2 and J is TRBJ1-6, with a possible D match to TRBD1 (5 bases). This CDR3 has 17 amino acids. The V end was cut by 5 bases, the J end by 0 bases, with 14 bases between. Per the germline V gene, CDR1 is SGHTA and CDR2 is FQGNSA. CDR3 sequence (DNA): TGTGCCAGCAGCGCCGTAGTCGACAGCTCCTATAATTCACCCCTCCACTTT. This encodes CASSAVVDSSYNSPLHF.

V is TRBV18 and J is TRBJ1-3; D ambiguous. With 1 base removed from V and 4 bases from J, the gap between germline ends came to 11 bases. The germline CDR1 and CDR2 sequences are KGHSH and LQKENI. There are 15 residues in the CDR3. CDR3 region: CASSPQGPMGNTIYF. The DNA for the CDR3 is TGTGCCAGCTCACCACAGGGCCCTATGGGAAACACCATATATTTT.

The CDR3 protein is CSVARGRGLESYEQYF. The CDR3 nucleotides read TGCAGCGTCGCAAGGGGAAGGGGACTAGAGAGCTACGAGCAGTACTTC. The rearrangement links TRBV29-1 to TRBJ2-7; 8 bases are a match to TRBD2. The length of the CDR3 is 16 residues. After removal of 6 bases from V and 3 bases from J, the junction contained 16 bases not matched to a gene. Germline V gene sequence: CDR1 SQVTM, CDR2 ANQGSEA.

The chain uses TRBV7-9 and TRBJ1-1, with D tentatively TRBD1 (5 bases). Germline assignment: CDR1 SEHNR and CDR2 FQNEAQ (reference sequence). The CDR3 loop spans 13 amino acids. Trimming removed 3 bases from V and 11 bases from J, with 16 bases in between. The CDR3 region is CASSFGTEKLAFF. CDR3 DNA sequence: TGTGCCAGCAGCTTCGGGACTGAAAAGTTGGCTTTCTTT.

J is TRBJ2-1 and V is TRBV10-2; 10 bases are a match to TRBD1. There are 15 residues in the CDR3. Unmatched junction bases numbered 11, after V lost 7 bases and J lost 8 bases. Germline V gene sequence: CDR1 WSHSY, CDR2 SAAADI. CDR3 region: CASILDRGLNDEQFF. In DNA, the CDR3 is TGCGCCAGCATTCTTGACAGGGGGCTTAACGATGAGCAGTTCTTC.

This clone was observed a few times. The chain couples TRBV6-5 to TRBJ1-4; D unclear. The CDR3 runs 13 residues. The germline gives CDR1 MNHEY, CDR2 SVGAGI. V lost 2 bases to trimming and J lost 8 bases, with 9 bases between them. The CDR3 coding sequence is TGTGCCAGCAGTTACACTCCTAGGGAAAAACTGTTTTTT. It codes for CASSYTPREKLFF.

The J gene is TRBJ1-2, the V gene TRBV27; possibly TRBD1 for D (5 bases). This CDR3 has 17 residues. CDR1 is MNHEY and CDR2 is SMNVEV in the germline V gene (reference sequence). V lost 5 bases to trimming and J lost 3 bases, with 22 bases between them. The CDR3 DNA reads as TGTGCCAGCAGTCCGACGGGGCCGTCCGGGAGGTACTATGGCTACACCTTC. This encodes CASSPTGPSGRYYGYTF.

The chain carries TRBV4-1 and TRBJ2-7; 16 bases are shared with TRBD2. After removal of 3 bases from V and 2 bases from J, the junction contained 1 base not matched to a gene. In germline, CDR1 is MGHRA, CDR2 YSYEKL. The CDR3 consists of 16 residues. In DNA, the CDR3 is TGCGCCAGCAGCCAGGGGACTAGCGGGGGGGCCTACGAGCAGTACTTC. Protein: CASSQGTSGGAYEQYF.

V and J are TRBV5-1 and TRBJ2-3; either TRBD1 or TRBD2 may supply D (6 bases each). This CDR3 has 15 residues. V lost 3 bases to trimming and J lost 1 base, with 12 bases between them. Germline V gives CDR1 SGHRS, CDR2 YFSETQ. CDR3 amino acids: CASSSGATRTDTQYF. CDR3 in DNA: TGCGCCAGCAGCTCGGGGGCAACCCGCACAGATACGCAGTATTTT.

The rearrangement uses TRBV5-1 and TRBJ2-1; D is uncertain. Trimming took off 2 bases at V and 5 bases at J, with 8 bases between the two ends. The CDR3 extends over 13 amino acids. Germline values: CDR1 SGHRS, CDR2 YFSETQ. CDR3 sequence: CASSFSGNNEQFF. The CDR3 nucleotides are TGCGCCAGCAGCTTTTCGGGCAACAATGAGCAGTTCTTC. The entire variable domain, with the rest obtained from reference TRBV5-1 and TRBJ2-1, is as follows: KAGVTQTPRYLIKTRGQQVTLSCSPISGHRSVSWYQQTPGQGLQFLFEYFSETQRNKGNFPGRFSGRQFSNSRSEMNVSTLELGDSALYLCASSFSGNNEQFFGPGTRLTVL.

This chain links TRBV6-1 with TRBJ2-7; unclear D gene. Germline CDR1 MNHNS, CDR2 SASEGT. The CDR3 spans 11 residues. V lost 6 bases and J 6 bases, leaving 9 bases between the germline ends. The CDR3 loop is CASSNGPEQYF. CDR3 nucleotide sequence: TGTGCCAGCAGCAACGGGCCCGAGCAGTACTTC.

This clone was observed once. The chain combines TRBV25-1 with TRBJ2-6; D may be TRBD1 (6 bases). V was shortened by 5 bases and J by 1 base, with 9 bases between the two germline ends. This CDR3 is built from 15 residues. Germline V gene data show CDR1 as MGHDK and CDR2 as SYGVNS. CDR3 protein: CASSTTGSGANVLTF. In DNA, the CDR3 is TGTGCCAGCAGTACCACAGGGTCTGGGGCCAACGTCCTGACTTTC.